The sequence of this TCR beta chain was determined in a study of type 1 and type 2 diabetes patients. Study as a whole: Participants included type 1 and type 2 diabetes patients plus nondiabetic controls. The whole study generated about 19 million paired-end reads. General observations from the study: Type 2 diabetes repertoires were more diverse than type 1 diabetes repertoires.

CDR1 is SSHAT, CDR2 FNYEAQ, per germline (reference sequence). The CDR3 is 14 residues long. Amplification started from genomic DNA. Multiplex PCR with 30 forward and 13 reverse primers amplified the TCR beta CDR3. A single record per CDR3 protein comes from TCRdb applying MiXCR to the multiplex PCR reads. The repertoire holds about 250,000 distinct CDR3 sequences, with 47% as singletons. On this clonotype itself: The antigen remains unidentified. A read error may produce the germline difference seen at one junction end.

The sequence came from a man younger than 35 with type 2 diabetes. Input material: peripheral blood mononuclear cells (PBMCs). V gene TRBV7-7 combines with J gene TRBJ1-1, with a possible D match to TRBD1 (5 bases). CDR3 in DNA: TGTGCTAGCAGCCCCCAAGGTAGGGACGGTGAAGCTTTCTTT. Its protein product is CASSPQGRDGEAFF.